What follows are 10 T cell receptor beta chains derived from one specimen sequenced in a study of Tregs in tolerant kidney transplant recipients. The protocol was immunoSEQ multiplex PCR, while the TCRdb copy is restricted to in-frame clones and leaves out a portion. The sample has 65,000 or so clones, around 87% seen once. Related graft donors supplied nonmyeloablative bone marrow transplants, and mixed chimerism was transient. The material sequenced was CD4+ T cells from blood (PBMCs), taken 6 months after the transplant. The source of these receptors is a human patient who received a combined kidney and bone marrow transplant. T cells may partly derive from the graft donor.

V gene TRBV18 combines with J gene TRBJ2-1, with TRBD2 as a possible D gene (6 bases). The CDR3 loop spans 16 amino acids. The germline V gene has CDR1 KGHSH and CDR2 LQKENI. Between the trimmed V and J ends, which lost 6 bases and 1 base, there was a span of 16 bases. The CDR3 loop is CASSLGGGESYNEQFF. The CDR3 DNA sequence: TGTGCCAGCTCCTTAGGCGGAGGGGAGTCCTACAATGAGCAGTTCTTC.

The chain couples TRBV4-3 to TRBJ2-2; no clear D. Germline CDR1 reads LGHNA; CDR2 reads YSLEER. This CDR3 is 14 amino acids long. Trimming took off 0 bases at V and 6 bases at J, with 8 bases between the two ends. The CDR3 DNA is TGCGCCAGCAGCCAAGACGTCCTTGCCGGGGAGCTGTTTTTT. This translates into CASSQDVLAGELFF.

This clone turned up a few times. The rearrangement uses TRBV11-3 and TRBJ2-3, with D maybe TRBD2 (6 bases). CDR3 length: 14 amino acids. Trimming took off 3 bases at V and 1 base at J, with 8 bases between the two ends. Germline CDR1 is SGHNT and CDR2 is YENEEA. The CDR3, as DNA: TGTGCCAGCAGCTTTGGCGGGGGCACAGATACGCAGTATTTT. This sequence encodes CASSFGGGTDTQYF.

The rearrangement joins TRBV4-2 to TRBJ2-2; maybe TRBD2 (7 bases). Trimming left V 3 bases short and J 0 bases short, with 20 bases between. The CDR3 is 19 residues long. Germline CDR1 reads LGHNA; CDR2 reads YNFKEQ. The CDR3: CASSQEGGPQWSNTGELFF. DNA of the CDR3: TGTGCCAGCAGCCAGGAGGGGGGGCCCCAGTGGTCGAACACCGGGGAGCTGTTTTTT.

The chain carries TRBV7-9 and TRBJ1-2; 9 bases line up with TRBD1. This CDR3 is built from 14 residues. Germline-derived CDR1 and CDR2 are SEHNR and FQNEAQ (reference sequence). V trimming: 2 bases; J trimming: 10 bases; junction bases outside the gene matches: 8. The CDR3 DNA reads TGTGCCAGCAGCTTACCCGGGACAGGGCGGAACTACACCTTC. Residues: CASSLPGTGRNYTF.

The rearrangement uses TRBV6-4 and TRBJ2-1, with 13 positions matching TRBD2. Trimming removed 3 bases from V and 7 bases from J; junction bases left unmatched: 3. The CDR3 length is 15 residues. Germline V lookup: CDR1 MRHNA, CDR2 SNTAGT. The CDR3 is CASSEGLAGVNEQFF. CDR3 nucleotide sequence: TGTGCCAGCAGTGAAGGACTAGCGGGAGTAAATGAGCAGTTCTTC.

The CDR3 sequence: CASSLVVGDKGPGYGYTF. The CDR3 DNA reads as TGCGCCAGCAGCTTGGTGGTTGGGGACAAGGGGCCTGGGTATGGCTACACCTTC. J is TRBJ1-2 and V is TRBV5-1; possibly TRBD1 for D (6 bases). The CDR3 runs to 18 residues. Germline V gene data show CDR1 as SGHRS and CDR2 as YFSETQ. With 0 bases removed from V and 5 bases from J, the gap between germline ends came to 23 bases.

The gene calls are TRBV19 and TRBJ1-4, with TRBD1 matching over 9 bases. The length of the CDR3 is 14 residues. The junction had 8 bases not matched to a gene; V was cut back by 7 bases and J by 8 bases. The germline CDR1 and CDR2 sequences are LNHDA and SQIVND (reference sequence). The CDR3 protein is CASNPGQGTEKLFF. The CDR3 coding sequence is TGTGCCAGTAATCCCGGACAGGGGACAGAAAAACTGTTTTTT.

The chain employs TRBV7-3 and TRBJ2-2; TRBD2 aligns across 9 bases. CDR3 size: 18 residues. The junction had 17 bases not matched to a gene; V was cut back by 5 bases and J by 7 bases. Germline CDR1 is SGHTA and CDR2 is FQGTGA. CDR3 in amino acids: CASSTNLAGGPHVGELFF. The CDR3 coding sequence is TGTGCCAGCAGCACGAACCTCGCGGGGGGGCCTCATGTCGGGGAGCTGTTTTTT.

The chain links TRBV4-3 to TRBJ2-5; no definite D call. Trimming shortened V by 0 bases and J by 7 bases, and 15 bases separated the two germline ends. Germline CDR1 and CDR2: LGHNA and YSLEER. The length of the CDR3 is 15 residues. CDR3 loop: CASSQDLGPLGTQYF. The CDR3 DNA is TGCGCCAGCAGCCAAGATCTTGGGCCCTTGGGGACCCAGTACTTC.